These T cell receptor beta chains were read from a single sample in a study of T-cell memory formation after mild COVID-19. TCRdb re-called the 5' RACE reads with MiXCR, one entry per CDR3 protein. The table lists 270,000 or so distinct CDR3 sequences, over 15% of them singletons. The specimen was PBMCs or a T cell subset sorted from them (not recorded which). The receptors stem from a man aged 18 to 29 who had mild COVID-19 (a few samples of this study predate the infection). Cell type and time point are not known. CDR3s include the opening cysteine and the closing phenylalanine or tryptophan. The order of the fields is clone size, J gene, V gene, D gene, CDR3 protein, CDR3 DNA. A D gene is named only where the DNA matches it firmly. Where a row states a size, it is once, few, many or the class of an expanded clone; other rows omit it.

>few|TRBJ1-5|TRBV12-3/TRBV12-4|NA
CASSSGEGQPQHF
TGTGCCAGCAGCTCAGGGGAAGGGCAGCCCCAGCATTTT
>NA|TRBJ2-5|TRBV5-1|TRBD1
CASKGGLGGETQYF
TGCGCCAGCAAAGGGGGCTTGGGTGGTGAGACCCAGTACTTC
>few|TRBJ1-1|TRBV7-3|NA
CASSFREGTEAFF
TGTGCCAGCAGCTTCCGGGAGGGGACTGAAGCTTTCTTT
>few|TRBJ2-5|TRBV4-3|NA
CASSGAEQETQYF
TGCGCCAGCAGCGGGGCAGAACAAGAGACCCAGTACTTC
>NA|TRBJ1-1|TRBV20-1|NA
CSAHSGYTEAFF
TGCAGTGCTCACTCGGGGTACACTGAAGCTTTCTTT
>NA|TRBJ2-3|TRBV19|NA
CASSIQSLSTDTQYF
TGTGCCAGTAGTATCCAGAGCCTTAGCACAGATACGCAGTATTTT
>NA|TRBJ2-4|TRBV7-8|TRBD2
CASSLWYSGPENIQYF
TGTGCCAGCAGCTTATGGTATAGCGGGCCCGAAAACATTCAGTACTTC
>NA|TRBJ2-3|TRBV11-2|NA
CASSVSRVTDTQYF
TGTGCCAGCAGCGTGAGCAGGGTCACAGATACGCAGTATTTT
>NA|TRBJ2-2|TRBV7-8|NA
CASNRGTLRYTGELFF
TGTGCCAGCAATAGGGGTACCCTTCGATACACCGGGGAGCTGTTTTTT
>few|TRBJ2-1|TRBV4-1|NA
CASSQVGGGNEQFF
TGCGCCAGCAGCCAAGTCGGGGGTGGAAATGAGCAGTTCTTC
>NA|TRBJ2-7|TRBV6-5|NA
CASSGTHSYEQYF
TGTGCCAGCTCAGGGACACATTCCTACGAGCAGTACTTC
>NA|TRBJ2-3|TRBV7-8|NA
CASSLPKREADTDTQYF
TGTGCCAGCAGCTTACCTAAGAGGGAGGCCGACACAGATACGCAGTATTTT
>NA|TRBJ1-6|TRBV4-2|TRBD1
CASSQVGGGAGSPLHF
TGTGCCAGCAGCCAAGTCGGAGGGGGCGCAGGGTCACCCCTCCACTTT
>NA|TRBJ2-1|TRBV12-3/TRBV12-4|TRBD1
CASSPNGQGAYNEQFF
TGTGCCAGCAGTCCAAACGGACAGGGGGCCTACAATGAGCAGTTCTTC
>NA|TRBJ2-6|TRBV6-5|NA
CASCSGAAPGANVLTF
TGTGCCAGCTGCTCGGGTGCGGCACCTGGGGCCAACGTCCTGACTTTC
>NA|TRBJ1-1|TRBV18|TRBD1
CASSPRQGEREAFF
TGTGCCAGCTCACCGCGACAGGGGGAAAGAGAAGCTTTCTTT
>NA|TRBJ2-2|TRBV24-1|NA
CATSDRRELFF
TGTGCCACCAGTGATCGAAGGGAGCTGTTTTTT
>NA|TRBJ2-7|TRBV16|NA
CASSQDSSSSYEQYF
TGTGCCAGCAGCCAGGACAGTTCCAGCTCCTACGAGCAGTACTTC
>few|TRBJ1-6|TRBV6-5|NA
CASSSTEINSPLHF
TGTGCCAGCAGCTCAACTGAAATCAATTCACCCCTCCACTTT
>few|TRBJ1-2|TRBV6-5|NA
CASSYARYWGYTF
TGTGCCAGCAGTTACGCGCGGTATTGGGGCTACACCTTC
>many|TRBJ1-6|TRBV7-8|NA
CASSYNSDSPLHF
TGTGCCAGCAGCTACAACAGCGATTCACCCCTCCACTTT
>NA|TRBJ1-1|TRBV19|NA
CATSESAEAFF
TGTGCCACCTCTGAGTCCGCTGAAGCTTTCTTT
>many|TRBJ1-1|TRBV11-2|NA
CASSLWENTEAFF
TGTGCCAGCAGCTTATGGGAGAACACTGAAGCTTTCTTT
>many|TRBJ1-2|TRBV12-3/TRBV12-4|TRBD1
CASSLGQGYGYTF
TGTGCCAGCAGCTTGGGACAGGGCTATGGCTACACCTTC
>few|TRBJ1-6|TRBV12-3/TRBV12-4|NA
CASRWTLSSSPLHF
TGTGCCAGCAGATGGACTCTGAGTAGTTCACCCCTCCACTTT
>few|TRBJ2-2|TRBV4-1|TRBD2
CASSPLERGTATGELFF
TGCGCCAGCAGCCCCCTGGAGCGGGGAACTGCCACCGGGGAGCTGTTTTTT
>NA|TRBJ2-3|TRBV5-1|NA
CASSLDANTDTQYF
TGCGCCAGCAGCTTGGATGCCAACACAGATACGCAGTATTTT
>few|TRBJ1-3|TRBV12-3/TRBV12-4|NA
CASSLEWGDTIYF
TGTGCCAGCAGTTTAGAATGGGGTGACACCATATATTTT
>many|TRBJ2-3|TRBV7-9|NA
CATQAGPTDTQYF
TGTGCCACCCAGGCAGGGCCCACAGATACGCAGTATTTT
>few|TRBJ2-7|TRBV15|TRBD1
CATSRLTLTRDRGYEQYF
TGTGCCACCAGCAGATTAACCCTAACGCGGGACAGGGGTTACGAGCAGTACTTC
>few|TRBJ2-7|TRBV12-3/TRBV12-4|NA
CASNRGRDDYEQYF
TGTGCCAGCAATAGGGGCAGGGACGACTACGAGCAGTACTTC
>NA|TRBJ2-6|TRBV7-3|NA
CASSLTTWGSGANVLTF
TGTGCCAGCAGCTTAACGACATGGGGCTCTGGGGCCAACGTCCTGACTTTC
>few|TRBJ2-3|TRBV5-1|NA
CASETVPSTDTQYF
TGCGCCAGCGAGACGGTTCCTAGCACAGATACGCAGTATTTT
>NA|TRBJ2-1|TRBV7-9|TRBD1
CASSWGQANEQFF
TGTGCCAGCAGCTGGGGACAGGCTAATGAGCAGTTCTTC
>NA|TRBJ1-2|TRBV5-1|NA
CASSDGGSGNYGYTF
TGCGCCAGCAGCGATGGGGGGTCGGGTAACTATGGCTACACCTTC
>few|TRBJ2-1|TRBV4-2|TRBD1
CASSQVGQGGFGNEQFF
TGTGCCAGCAGCCAAGTGGGACAGGGGGGTTTCGGCAATGAGCAGTTCTTC
>few|TRBJ2-1|TRBV6-2/TRBV6-3|NA
CASSYSRQPPGNEQFF
TGTGCCAGCAGTTACTCCAGACAGCCACCGGGGAATGAGCAGTTCTTC
>NA|TRBJ1-1|TRBV2|NA
CASTSESNTEAFF
TGTGCCAGCACCTCGGAGTCAAACACTGAAGCTTTCTTT